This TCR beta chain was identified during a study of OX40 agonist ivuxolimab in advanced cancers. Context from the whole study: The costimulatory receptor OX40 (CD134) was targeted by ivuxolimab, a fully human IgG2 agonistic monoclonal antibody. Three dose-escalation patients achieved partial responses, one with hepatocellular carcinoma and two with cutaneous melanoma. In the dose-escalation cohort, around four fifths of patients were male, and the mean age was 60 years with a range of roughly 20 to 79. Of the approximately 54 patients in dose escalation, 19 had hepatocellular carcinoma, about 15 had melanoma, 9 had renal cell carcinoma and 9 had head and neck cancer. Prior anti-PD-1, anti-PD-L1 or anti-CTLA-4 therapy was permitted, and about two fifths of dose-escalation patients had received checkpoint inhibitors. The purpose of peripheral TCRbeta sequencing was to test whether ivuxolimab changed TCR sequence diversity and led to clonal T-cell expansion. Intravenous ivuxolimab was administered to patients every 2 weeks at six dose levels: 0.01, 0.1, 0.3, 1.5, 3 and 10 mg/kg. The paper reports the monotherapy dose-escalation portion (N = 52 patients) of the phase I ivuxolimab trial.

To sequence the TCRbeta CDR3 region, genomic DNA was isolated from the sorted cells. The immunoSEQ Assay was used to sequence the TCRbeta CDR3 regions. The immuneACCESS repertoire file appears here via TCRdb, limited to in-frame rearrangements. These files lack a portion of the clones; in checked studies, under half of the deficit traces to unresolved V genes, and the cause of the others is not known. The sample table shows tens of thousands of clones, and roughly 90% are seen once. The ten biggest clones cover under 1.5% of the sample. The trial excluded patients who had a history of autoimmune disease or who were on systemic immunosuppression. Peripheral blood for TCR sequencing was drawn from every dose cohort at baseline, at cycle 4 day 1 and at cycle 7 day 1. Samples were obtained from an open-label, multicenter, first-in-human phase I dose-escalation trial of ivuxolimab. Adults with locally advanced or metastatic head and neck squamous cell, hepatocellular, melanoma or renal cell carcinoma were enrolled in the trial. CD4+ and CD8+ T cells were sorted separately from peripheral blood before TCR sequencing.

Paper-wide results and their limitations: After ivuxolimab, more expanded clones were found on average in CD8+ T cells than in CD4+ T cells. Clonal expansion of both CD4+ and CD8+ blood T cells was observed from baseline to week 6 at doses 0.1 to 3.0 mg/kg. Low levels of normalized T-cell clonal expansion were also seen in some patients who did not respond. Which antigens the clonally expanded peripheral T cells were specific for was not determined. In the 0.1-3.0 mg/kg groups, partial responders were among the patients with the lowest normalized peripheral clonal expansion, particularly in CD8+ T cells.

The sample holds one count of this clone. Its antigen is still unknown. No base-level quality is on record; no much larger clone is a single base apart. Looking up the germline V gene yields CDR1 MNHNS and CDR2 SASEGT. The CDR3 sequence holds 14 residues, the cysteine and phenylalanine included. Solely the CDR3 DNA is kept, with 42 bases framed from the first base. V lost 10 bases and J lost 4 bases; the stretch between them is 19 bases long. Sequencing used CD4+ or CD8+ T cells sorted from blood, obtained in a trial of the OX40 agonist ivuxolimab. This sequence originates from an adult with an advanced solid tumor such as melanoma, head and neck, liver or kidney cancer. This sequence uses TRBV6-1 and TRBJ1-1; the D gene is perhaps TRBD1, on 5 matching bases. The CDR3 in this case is CATSGPQVGTEAFF. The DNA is TGTGCCACCTCGGGACCCCAAGTCGGCACTGAAGCTTTCTTT.